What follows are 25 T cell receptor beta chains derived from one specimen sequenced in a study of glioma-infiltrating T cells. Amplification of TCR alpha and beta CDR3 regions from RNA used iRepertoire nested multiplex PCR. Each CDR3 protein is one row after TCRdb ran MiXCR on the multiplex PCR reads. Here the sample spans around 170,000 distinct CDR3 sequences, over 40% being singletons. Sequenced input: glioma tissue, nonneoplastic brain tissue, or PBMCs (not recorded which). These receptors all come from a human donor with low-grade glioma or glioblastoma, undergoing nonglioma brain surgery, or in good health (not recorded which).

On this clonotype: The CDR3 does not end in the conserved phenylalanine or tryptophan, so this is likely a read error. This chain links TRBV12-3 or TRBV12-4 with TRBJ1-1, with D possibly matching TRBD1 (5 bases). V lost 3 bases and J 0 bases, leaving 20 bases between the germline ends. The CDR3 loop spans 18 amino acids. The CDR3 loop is CASSLNRRGLSMNTEAFL. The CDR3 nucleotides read TGTGCCAGCAGTTTGAATAGGAGGGGCTTAAGCATGAACACTGAAGCTTTCCTT.

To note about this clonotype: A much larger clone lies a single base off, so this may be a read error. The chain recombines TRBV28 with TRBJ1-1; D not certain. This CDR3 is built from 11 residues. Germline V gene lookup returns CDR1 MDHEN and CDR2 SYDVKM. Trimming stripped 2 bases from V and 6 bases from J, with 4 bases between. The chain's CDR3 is CASSLLSEAFF. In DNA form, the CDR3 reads TGTGCCAGCAGTTTACTTTCTGAAGCTTTCTTT.

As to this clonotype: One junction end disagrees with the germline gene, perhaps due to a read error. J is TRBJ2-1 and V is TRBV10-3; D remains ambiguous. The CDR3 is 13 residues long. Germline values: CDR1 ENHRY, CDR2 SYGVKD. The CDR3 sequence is CAIRANSYNKQFF. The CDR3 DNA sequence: TGTGCCATCAGGGCTAACTCCTACAATAAGCAGTTCTTC.

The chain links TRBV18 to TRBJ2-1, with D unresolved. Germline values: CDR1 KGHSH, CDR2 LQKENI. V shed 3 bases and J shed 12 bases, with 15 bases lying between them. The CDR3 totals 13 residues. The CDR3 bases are TGTGCCAGCTCACCTACAAGCGAAATAGGGCAGTTCTTC. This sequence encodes CASSPTSEIGQFF.

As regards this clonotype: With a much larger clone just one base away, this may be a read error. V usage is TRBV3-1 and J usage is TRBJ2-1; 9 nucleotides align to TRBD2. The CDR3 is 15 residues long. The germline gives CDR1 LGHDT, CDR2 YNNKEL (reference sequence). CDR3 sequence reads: CASSQGTSKNNEKFF. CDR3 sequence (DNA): TGTGCCAGCAGCCAGGGGACTAGCAAGAACAATGAGAAGTTCTTC.

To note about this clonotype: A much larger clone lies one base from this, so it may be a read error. The DNA of the CDR3 is TGTGCCAGCAGATTAGGGACAGGGGAAGCGATCGAAAAACTGTTTTTT. This translates into CASRLGTGEAIEKLFF. J is TRBJ1-4 and V is TRBV7-9; 10 nucleotides align to TRBD1. The CDR3 has 16 amino acids. Per the germline V gene, CDR1 is SEHNR and CDR2 is FQNEAQ (reference sequence).

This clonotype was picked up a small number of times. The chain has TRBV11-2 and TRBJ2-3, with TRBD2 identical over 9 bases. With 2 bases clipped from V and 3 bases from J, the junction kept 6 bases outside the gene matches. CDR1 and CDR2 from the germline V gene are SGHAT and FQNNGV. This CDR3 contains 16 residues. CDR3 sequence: CASSLRASGMTDTQYF. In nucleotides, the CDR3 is TGTGCCAGCAGCTTAAGGGCTAGCGGGATGACAGATACGCAGTATTTT.

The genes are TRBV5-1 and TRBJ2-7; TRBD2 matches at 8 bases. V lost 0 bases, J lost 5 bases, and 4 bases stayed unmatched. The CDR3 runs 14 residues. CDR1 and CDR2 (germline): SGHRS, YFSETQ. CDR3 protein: CASSLAAGAHEQYF. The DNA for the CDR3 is TGCGCCAGCAGCTTGGCAGCGGGAGCCCACGAGCAGTACTTC.

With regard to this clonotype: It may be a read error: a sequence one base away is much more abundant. Here the CDR3 DNA reads TGTGCCAGCAGCCAACCCGGCGAAGCTTTCTTT. Translating gives CASSQPGEAFF. The chain uses TRBV3-1 and TRBJ1-1; the D is unclear. The CDR3 is 11 residues long. Trimming stripped 2 bases from V and 8 bases from J, with 6 bases between. CDR1 is LGHDT and CDR2 is YNNKEL in the germline V gene (reference sequence).

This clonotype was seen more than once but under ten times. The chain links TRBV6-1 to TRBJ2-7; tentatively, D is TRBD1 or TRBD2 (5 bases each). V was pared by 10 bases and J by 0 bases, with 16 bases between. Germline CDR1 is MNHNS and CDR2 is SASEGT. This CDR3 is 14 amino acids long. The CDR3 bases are TGTGCCACCCAACCGGGGACGGTCTCCTACGAGCAGTACTTC. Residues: CATQPGTVSYEQYF.

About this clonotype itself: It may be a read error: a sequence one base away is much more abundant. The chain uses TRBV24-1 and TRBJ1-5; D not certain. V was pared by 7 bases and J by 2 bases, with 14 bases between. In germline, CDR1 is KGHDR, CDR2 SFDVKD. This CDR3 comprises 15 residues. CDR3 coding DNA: TGTGCCACCAGGCCAGTGCGGATGGGCAATCAGCCCCAGCATTTT. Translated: CATRPVRMGNQPQHF.

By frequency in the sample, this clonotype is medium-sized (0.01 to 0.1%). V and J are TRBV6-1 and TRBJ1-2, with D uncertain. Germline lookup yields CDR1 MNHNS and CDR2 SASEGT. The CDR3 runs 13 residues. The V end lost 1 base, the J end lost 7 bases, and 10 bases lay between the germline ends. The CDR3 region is CASSEEAAIGYTF. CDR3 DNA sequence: TGTGCCAGCAGTGAAGAGGCGGCCATTGGCTACACCTTC.

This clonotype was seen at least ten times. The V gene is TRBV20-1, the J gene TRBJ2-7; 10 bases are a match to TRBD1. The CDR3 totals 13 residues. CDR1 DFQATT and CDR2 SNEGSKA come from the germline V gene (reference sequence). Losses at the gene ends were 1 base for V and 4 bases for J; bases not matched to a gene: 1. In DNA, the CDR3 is TGCAGTGCTAGAGGGGACAGGGGTTACGAGCAGTACTTC. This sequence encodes CSARGDRGYEQYF.

In nucleotides, the CDR3 is TGTGCCAGCAAGGACCCGCGAGATGAGACCCAGTACTTC. Encoded protein: CASKDPRDETQYF. This chain joins TRBV28 and TRBJ2-5, with no clear D. The germline V and J ends were trimmed by 7 bases and 5 bases, with 14 bases remaining between them. CDR3 length: 13 residues. Germline V gene data show CDR1 as MDHEN and CDR2 as SYDVKM.

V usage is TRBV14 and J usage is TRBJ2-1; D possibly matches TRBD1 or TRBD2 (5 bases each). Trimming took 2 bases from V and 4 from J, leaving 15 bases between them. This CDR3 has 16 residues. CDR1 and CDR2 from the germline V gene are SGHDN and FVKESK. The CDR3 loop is CASSQYGTNEYNEQFF. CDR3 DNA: TGTGCCAGCAGCCAATACGGGACGAATGAATACAATGAGCAGTTCTTC.

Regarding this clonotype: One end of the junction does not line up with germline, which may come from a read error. CDR3 loop: CASSEIDEKLF. The CDR3 DNA follows: TGTGCCAGCAGTGAAATCGATGAGAAGCTCTTC. V is TRBV25-1 and J is TRBJ2-1; the D is unclear. Germline CDR1 reads MGHDK; CDR2 reads SYGVNS. The CDR3 totals 11 residues.

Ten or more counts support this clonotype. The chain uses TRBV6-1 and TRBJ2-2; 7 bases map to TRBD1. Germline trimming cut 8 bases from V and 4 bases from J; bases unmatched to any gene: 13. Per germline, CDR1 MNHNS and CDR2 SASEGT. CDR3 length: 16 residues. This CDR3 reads CASRYNPGGITGELFF. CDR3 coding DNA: TGTGCCAGCCGATATAACCCAGGGGGTATCACCGGGGAGCTGTTTTTT.

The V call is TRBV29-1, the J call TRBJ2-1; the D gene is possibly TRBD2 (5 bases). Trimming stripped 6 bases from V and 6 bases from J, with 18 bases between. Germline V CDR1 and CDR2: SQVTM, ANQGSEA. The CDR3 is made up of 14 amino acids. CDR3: CSVGPVTITNEQFF. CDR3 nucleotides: TGCAGCGTCGGTCCGGTGACTATCACCAATGAGCAGTTCTTC.

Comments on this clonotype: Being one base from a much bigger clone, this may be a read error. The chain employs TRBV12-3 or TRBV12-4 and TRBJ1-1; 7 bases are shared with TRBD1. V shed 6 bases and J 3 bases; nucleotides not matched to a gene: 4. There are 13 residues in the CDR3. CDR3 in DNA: TGTGCCAGCAGACAGGGGTCGGACACTGAAGCTTTCTTT. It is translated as CASRQGSDTEAFF.

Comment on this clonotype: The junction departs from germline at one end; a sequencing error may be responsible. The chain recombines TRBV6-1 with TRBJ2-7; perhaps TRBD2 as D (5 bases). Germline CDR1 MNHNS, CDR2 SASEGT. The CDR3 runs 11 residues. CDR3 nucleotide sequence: TGTGCCAGCACTCTAGCTAACGATCAGTACTTC. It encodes CASTLANDQYF.

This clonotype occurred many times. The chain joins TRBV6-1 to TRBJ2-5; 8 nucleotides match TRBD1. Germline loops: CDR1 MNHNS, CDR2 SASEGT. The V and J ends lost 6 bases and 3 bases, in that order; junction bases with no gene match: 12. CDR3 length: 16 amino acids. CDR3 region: CASRRTPGTGEETQYF. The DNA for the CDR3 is TGTGCCAGCAGGCGTACACCCGGGACAGGTGAAGAGACCCAGTACTTC.

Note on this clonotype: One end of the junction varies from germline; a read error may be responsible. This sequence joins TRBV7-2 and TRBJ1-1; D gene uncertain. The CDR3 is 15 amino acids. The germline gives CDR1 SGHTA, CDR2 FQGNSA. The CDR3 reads CSSSPVGRVNTEAFF. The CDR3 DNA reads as TGTTCCAGCAGCCCCGTTGGGCGTGTGAACACTGAAGCTTTCTTT.

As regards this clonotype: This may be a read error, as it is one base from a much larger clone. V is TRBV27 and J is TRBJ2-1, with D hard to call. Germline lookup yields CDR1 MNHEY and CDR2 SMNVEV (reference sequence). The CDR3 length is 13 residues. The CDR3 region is CGSSPAAYNEQFF. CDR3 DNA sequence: TGTGGCAGCAGCCCTGCCGCCTACAATGAGCAGTTCTTC.

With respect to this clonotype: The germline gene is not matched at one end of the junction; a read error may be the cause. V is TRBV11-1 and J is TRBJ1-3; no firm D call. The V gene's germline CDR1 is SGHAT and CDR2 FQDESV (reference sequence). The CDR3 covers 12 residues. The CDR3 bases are TGTCCCAGCAGCTTACTTGGAAACACCATATATTTT. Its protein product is CPSSLLGNTIYF.

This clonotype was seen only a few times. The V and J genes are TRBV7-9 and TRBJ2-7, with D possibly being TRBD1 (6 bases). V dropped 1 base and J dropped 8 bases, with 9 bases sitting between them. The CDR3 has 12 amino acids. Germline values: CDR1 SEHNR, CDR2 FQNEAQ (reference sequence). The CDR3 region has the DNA TGTGCCAGCAGCTTAGACACAGGGAAGCAGTACTTC. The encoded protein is CASSLDTGKQYF.